The sequence of this T cell receptor beta chain was determined in a study of blood T cell repertoires in COVID-19. The CDR3 spans 14 residues. Per the germline V gene, CDR1 is MNHEY and CDR2 is SVGEGT. V trimming: 9 bases; J trimming: 2 bases; junction bases outside the gene matches: 8. This clone has only one observation. As originally analysed: By means of reference gene primer amplification, nucleated cell counts were estimated. Libraries were prepared by immunoSEQ multiplex PCR; TCRdb keeps only in-frame clonotypes and omits some of them. The V and J calls and clone size were taken over from that table, and D and trimming were inferred from the DNA. The sample yields about 290,000 clones, 75% to 90% seen once. For recovered donors of Cohort 3, there were two negative PCRs, clearance, or symptom resolution.

What was sequenced was PBMCs or T cells enriched from blood (not recorded which). The chain links TRBV6-2 or TRBV6-3 to TRBJ1-2; 8 bases align to TRBD1. The TCR was taken from a woman in her thirties or forties who had recovered from COVID-19. CDR3 region: CASSPTGVNYGYTF. In DNA, the CDR3 is TGTGCCAGTAGTCCGACAGGGGTGAACTATGGCTACACCTTC.